The present TCR beta chain was sequenced within a study of graft-versus-host responses after intestinal transplantation (dated by TCRdb to the early 2020s). A note on the overall study: The transplants that recipients received were multivisceral, liver-intestinal, or isolated intestinal. To identify alloreactive clones, pre-transplant mixed lymphocyte reaction products were sequenced and compared with unstimulated pre-transplant donor and recipient T cells. The cohort enrolled some 23 intestinal transplant recipients, one of whom was a retransplant, and a few patients without pretransplant specimens were excluded. Bulk TCR-beta CDR3 sequencing was used to track graft-versus-host and host-versus-graft alloreactive T cell clones in the graft, circulation and bone marrow after intestinal transplantation. All recipients received anti-thymocyte globulin induction followed by maintenance tacrolimus and steroids for 3 to 4 years. Rather than going through the commercial service, samples from three later patients were sequenced in-house on an Illumina MiSeq and processed with MiXCR. A peak of at least 4% donor T cells among recipient peripheral blood mononuclear cells was the definition used for donor T cell macrochimerism. Study-wide findings and limitations: In the allografts of patients with donor T cell macrochimerism, GvH to HvG T cell clonal ratios were high. The conclusions were limited by the relatively low number and heterogeneity of the intestinal transplant patients. GvH clones were found in recipient bone marrow, and some of the GvH clones appeared earlier in ileal mucosa or blood, which is consistent with an intestinal mucosal origin. Early after transplant, peak levels of circulating GvH clones were associated with declines in HvG clones.

Trimming at the junction amounts to 5 bases on V and 6 bases on J, and the germline ends lie 17 bases apart. The CDR3 starts with the cysteine, ends with the valine, and has 14 residues. The CDR3 DNA has 42 bases and is translated from base 1. The germline V gene specifies MDHEN as CDR1 and SYDVKM as CDR2. The time point label for this specimen denotes: cells obtained before transplantation from donor or recipient. CD3+CD4+ and CD3+CD8+ populations were FACS-sorted from unstimulated pre-transplant donor and recipient cells taken from spleen or lymph nodes. On this clone itself: It lacks a known antigen. No base qualities exist here, and no much larger clone lies one base off it.

Preparation of the library involved the immunoSEQ multiplex PCR assay. In most patients, genomic DNA was isolated using the Qiagen DNeasy Blood and Tissue Kit and sent frozen to Adaptive Biotechnologies for TCR sequencing. For most patients, high-throughput TCR-beta CDR3 sequencing of genomic DNA was performed by Adaptive Biotechnologies. The original methods were these. TCR sequencing data for around 19 patients were retrieved from Adaptive's ImmunoSEQ software; three other patients were processed with MiXCR and VDJtools. To correct CD4 versus CD8 sorting errors, any sequence found in both subsets at a frequency ratio below 5:1 was removed. Because the origin of CDR3 nucleotide sequences shared between donor and recipient could not be assigned, those sequences were removed. At least 2-fold expansion over unstimulated cells and a minimum CFSE-low frequency of 0.002% (template counts) or 0.001% (read counts) were required for clones to be classified as alloreactive. Clones detected in sequenced pre-transplant spleen, lymph node, or MLR CFSE-low populations of the donor or recipient were defined as mappable. Cumulative frequency of alloreactive clones was calculated as a percentage of all sequences weighted by copy number. The table was pulled from immuneACCESS by TCRdb, which kept in-frame rearrangements only. Such tables lose some clones; where checked, under half of the loss comes from unresolved V genes, and the rest has no known cause. That table gives V, J and clone size, and the DNA gave D and trimming. The sample table holds 70,000 or so clones, of which over 70% were seen once. The ten biggest clones cover 0.35% to 0.5% of the sample.

This chain joins TRBV28 to TRBJ2-7, with TRBD1 as a weak D call on 5 bases. The sequence was collected from a human donor who was the organ donor for an intestinal transplant. This specimen was unstimulated CD4+ T cells sorted from spleen or lymph node cells, taken before transplant. The CDR3 in this case is CASSPSLGVGEQYV. At the DNA level, the sequence is TGTGCCAGCAGTCCTAGTTTAGGGGTGGGCGAGCAGTACGTC.